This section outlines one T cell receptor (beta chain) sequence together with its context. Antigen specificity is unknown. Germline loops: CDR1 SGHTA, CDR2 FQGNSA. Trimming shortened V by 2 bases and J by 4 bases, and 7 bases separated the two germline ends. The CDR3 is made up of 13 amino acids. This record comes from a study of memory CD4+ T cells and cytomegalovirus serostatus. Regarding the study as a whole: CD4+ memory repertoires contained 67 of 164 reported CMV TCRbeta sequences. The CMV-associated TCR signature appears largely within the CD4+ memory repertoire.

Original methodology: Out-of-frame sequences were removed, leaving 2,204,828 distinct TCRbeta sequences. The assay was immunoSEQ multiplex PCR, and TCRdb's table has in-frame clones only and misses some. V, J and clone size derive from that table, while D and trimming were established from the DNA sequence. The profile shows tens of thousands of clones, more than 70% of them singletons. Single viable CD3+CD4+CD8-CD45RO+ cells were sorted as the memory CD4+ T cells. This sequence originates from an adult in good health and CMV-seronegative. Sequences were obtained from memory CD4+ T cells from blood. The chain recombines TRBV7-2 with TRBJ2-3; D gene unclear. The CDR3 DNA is TGTGCCAGCAGCTTAATGGGGTCAGATACGCAGTATTTT. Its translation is CASSLMGSDTQYF.